Listed here are 8 T cell receptor beta chains from one sample, sequenced in a study of monozygotic twins with inflammatory bowel disease. TCRdb re-called the 5' RACE reads, yielding one record per CDR3 amino acid sequence without DNA. This table lists approximately 390,000 distinct CDR3 sequences. Sequencing input: blood. The source of these receptors is a human donor with ulcerative colitis or Crohn's disease, or a healthy co-twin of an affected twin (not recorded which).

The CDR3 reads CSARGTHTEAFF. The gene calls are TRBV20-1 and TRBJ1-1. This CDR3 spans 12 amino acids. Germline CDR1 is DFQATT and CDR2 is SNEGSKA (reference sequence).

This chain uses TRBV19 with TRBJ2-3. CDR1 and CDR2 from the germline V gene are LNHDA and SQIVND (reference sequence). This CDR3 spans 12 amino acids. CDR3 loop: CASSPRWDTQYF. Together with reference TRBV19 and TRBJ2-3, the CDR3 gives the full variable domain: DGGITQSPKYLFRKEGQNVTLSCEQNLNHDAMYWYRQDPGQGLRLIYYSQIVNDFQKGDIAEGYSVSREKKESFPLTVTSAQKNPTAFYLCASSPRWDTQYFGPGTRLTVL.

V and J are TRBV20-1 and TRBJ1-4; as DNA is missing, the TRBD1 call by TCRdb cannot be tested. Per the germline V gene, CDR1 is DFQATT and CDR2 is SNEGSKA (reference sequence). This CDR3 has 14 residues. The CDR3 sequence: CSASEGAPNEKLFF.

The chain employs TRBV19 and TRBJ1-5; TCRdb selects TRBD1, and the lack of DNA leaves this call unchecked. The CDR3 is 13 residues long. The germline CDR1 and CDR2 sequences are LNHDA and SQIVND (reference sequence). The CDR3 spells CASTGTSNQPQHF.

The V call is TRBV18, the J call TRBJ2-5. There are 15 residues in the CDR3. Germline V gene lookup returns CDR1 KGHSH and CDR2 LQKENI. Here the CDR3 reads CASSPLATAQETQYF.

The chain couples TRBV19 to TRBJ2-2; the TCRdb D gene call, TRBD2, has no DNA to confirm it. This CDR3 comprises 14 residues. Germline V gives CDR1 LNHDA, CDR2 SQIVND (reference sequence). Here the CDR3 reads CASIETSRSGELFF.

The chain couples TRBV9 to TRBJ2-7; the TCRdb call, TRBD1, lacks DNA for checking. This CDR3 region has 12 residues. The V gene's germline CDR1 is SGDLS and CDR2 YYNGEE. Here the CDR3 reads CASSPPSDKQYF. Full variable domain (outside the CDR3, taken from reference TRBV9 and TRBJ2-7): DSGVTQTPKHLITATGQRVTLRCSPRSGDLSVYWYQQSLDQGLQFLIQYYNGEERAKGNILERFSAQQFPDLHSELNLSSLELGDSALYFCASSPPSDKQYFGPGTRLTVT.

The chain links TRBV9 to TRBJ2-1; TCRdb reports TRBD1, a call that lacks DNA to check it against. The CDR3 totals 14 residues. CDR1 and CDR2 from the germline V gene are SGDLS and YYNGEE. CDR3 sequence reads: CASSVVGGLNEQFF. Complete variable domain (other parts from reference TRBV9 and TRBJ2-1): DSGVTQTPKHLITATGQRVTLRCSPRSGDLSVYWYQQSLDQGLQFLIQYYNGEERAKGNILERFSAQQFPDLHSELNLSSLELGDSALYFCASSVVGGLNEQFFGPGTRLTVL.